This paragraph reports one T cell receptor beta chain. The antigen remains unidentified. The study separated CD4+ cells into CD45RA+ naive and CD45RA-negative memory subsets. The source of the sample is a study of shared clonotypes between healthy human individuals. About the research overall: A few men and a couple of women, aged 18 to 49, were donors. Findings of the study overall: Shared clonotypes: about 4.6% naive CD4, approximately 3.4% naive CD8, about 2.5% memory CD4, over 0.3% memory CD8.

Sequenced by immunoSEQ multiplex PCR; TCRdb stores in-frame clones only, minus some. The sample comprises about 2,500,000 clones, around nine tenths of which are singletons, and 0.14% rests with the top ten. Germline CDR1 and CDR2: MNHNS and SASEGT. The ends were cut back, 2 bases at V and 2 bases at J, with 6 bases in the middle. This CDR3 has 13 amino acids. The receptor's source is a man aged 18 to 29 in good health. The rearrangement uses TRBV6-1 and TRBJ1-2; D is ambiguous. The sample was naive CD4+ T cells sorted from blood. The subset was: CD45RA+ positively selected. The CDR3 coding sequence is TGTGCCAGCAGTGAAAAACAGAACTATGGCTACACCTTC. Translated: CASSEKQNYGYTF.